These 32 T cell receptor beta chains originate from one sample sequenced in a study of T-cell reconstitution after alpha-beta-depleted transplantation in children. The TCRbeta library incorporated unique molecular identifiers. MiXCR, applied by TCRdb to the PCR reads, yields one record per CDR3 protein. The sample has some 520,000 distinct CDR3 sequences, 32% seen once. Sequenced here: PBMCs from the stem cell graft donor, sampled from the stem cell graft. Every receptor here comes from a human donor who donated a stem cell graft to a child with aplastic anemia.

There are a few counts of this clonotype. V is TRBV5-5 and J is TRBJ2-1; no definite D call. This CDR3 has 14 amino acids. Germline CDR1 SGHKS, CDR2 YYEKEE (reference sequence). Trimming removed 7 bases from V and 7 bases from J, with 18 bases in between. The CDR3 sequence is CASFSVPEPNEQFF. The CDR3 DNA is TGTGCCAGCTTTTCTGTGCCGGAACCTAATGAGCAGTTCTTC.

The V gene is TRBV6-5, the J gene TRBJ1-4; D not resolved. This CDR3 has 13 amino acids. Germline V gene lookup returns CDR1 MNHEY and CDR2 SVGAGI. Trimming took 0 bases from V and 6 from J, leaving 5 bases between them. The CDR3 DNA sequence: TGTGCCAGCAGTTACTCGAAGTATGAAAAACTGTTTTTT. The encoded protein is CASSYSKYEKLFF.

This clonotype was detected a few times. This sequence joins TRBV10-3 and TRBJ2-5; D possibly matches TRBD1 or TRBD2 (5 bases each). V was cut by 0 bases and J by 3 bases, with 5 bases left in between. Looked up from germline, CDR1 is ENHRY and CDR2 is SYGVKD. This CDR3 region has 13 residues. CDR3 residues: CAISESGEETQYF. In DNA, the CDR3 is TGTGCCATCAGTGAGTCGGGGGAAGAGACCCAGTACTTC.

This clonotype was counted a few times. V is TRBV6-5 and J is TRBJ1-2; tentative D call: TRBD1 (5 bases). CDR1 is MNHEY and CDR2 is SVGAGI in the germline V gene. The CDR3 is made up of 13 amino acids. The V end was cut by 2 bases, the J end by 8 bases, with 12 bases between. The CDR3: CASSYGGSGGYTF. The CDR3 DNA reads as TGTGCCAGCAGTTACGGGGGTTCAGGCGGCTACACCTTC.

This clonotype showed up just a few times. V usage is TRBV7-8 and J usage is TRBJ1-1; no clear D gene. CDR1 and CDR2 (germline): SGHVS, FQNEAQ. Trimming removed 0 bases from V and 6 bases from J, with 11 bases in between. This CDR3 spans 14 amino acids. The CDR3 coding sequence is TGTGCCAGCAGCTTAGCGGGAGGGATCGCTGAAGCTTTCTTT. Protein sequence: CASSLAGGIAEAFF.

The chain carries TRBV7-8 and TRBJ2-3; the D gene is possibly TRBD2 (6 bases). V was cut by 5 bases and J by 1 base, with 16 bases left in between. The CDR3 sequence is 16 residues long. Germline assignment: CDR1 SGHVS and CDR2 FQNEAQ. Here the CDR3 reads CASSHRLVFGTDTQYF. The CDR3 bases are TGTGCCAGCAGCCATCGACTAGTTTTTGGCACAGATACGCAGTATTTT.

The rearrangement joins TRBV7-2 to TRBJ2-2, with D unresolved. V was cut by 7 bases and J by 7 bases, with 16 bases left in between. CDR1 and CDR2 (germline): SGHTA, FQGNSA. The CDR3 consists of 14 residues. The CDR3 coding sequence is TGTGCCAGCACCCTTACATCCCGCAGCGGGGAGCTGTTTTTT. Its protein is CASTLTSRSGELFF.

The chain uses TRBV27 and TRBJ2-1; D not certain. CDR3 length: 11 amino acids. V was cut by 9 bases and J by 6 bases, with 9 bases left in between. Germline assignment: CDR1 MNHEY and CDR2 SMNVEV (reference sequence). This CDR3 reads CASVAFNEQFF. The CDR3 DNA follows: TGTGCCAGTGTGGCGTTCAATGAGCAGTTCTTC.

This chain links TRBV25-1 with TRBJ2-3; 11 positions match TRBD1. The junction had 10 bases not matched to a gene; V was cut back by 4 bases and J by 4 bases. This CDR3 has 17 amino acids. The V gene's germline CDR1 is MGHDK and CDR2 SYGVNS. The CDR3 region is CASSATPGQGVPDTQYF. CDR3 in DNA: TGTGCCAGCAGTGCCACCCCGGGACAGGGGGTTCCAGATACGCAGTATTTT.

V is TRBV5-1 and J is TRBJ2-2; 7 bases match TRBD2. With V trimmed by 0 bases and J by 5 bases, 4 bases remained unmatched. The germline V gene has CDR1 SGHRS and CDR2 YFSETQ. The CDR3 covers 15 residues. CDR3 coding DNA: TGCGCCAGCAGCTTGGACGGGGGGAGGACCGGGGAGCTGTTTTTT. The encoded protein is CASSLDGGRTGELFF.

The genes are TRBV12-3 or TRBV12-4 and TRBJ1-4; D unresolved. This CDR3 comprises 14 residues. The V end lost 6 bases, the J end lost 8 bases, and 16 bases lay between the germline ends. The chain's CDR3 is CASSPRAGREKLFF. CDR3 DNA sequence: TGTGCCAGCAGCCCCCGGGCCGGGAGGGAAAAACTGTTTTTT.

V gene TRBV7-2 combines with J gene TRBJ2-3; 11 nucleotides match TRBD2. J lost 0 bases, V lost 0 bases, and 5 bases had no gene match. Germline V gene data show CDR1 as SGHTA and CDR2 as FQGNSA. This CDR3 has 18 amino acids. The CDR3 region is CASSLAQVAGGSTDTQYF. The CDR3 DNA is TGTGCCAGCAGCTTAGCGCAGGTAGCGGGAGGGAGCACAGATACGCAGTATTTT.

This clonotype was seen a few times. The genes are TRBV29-1 and TRBJ2-2; TRBD2 matches 7 bases. Germline V gene data show CDR1 as SQVTM and CDR2 as ANQGSEA. The CDR3 extends over 12 amino acids. Trimming cost V 7 bases and J 4 bases; bases outside gene matches: 3. The CDR3 nucleotides read TGCAGCGGGGGGGGGAGCACCGGGGAGCTGTTTTTT. This sequence encodes CSGGGSTGELFF.

V gene TRBV6-2 or TRBV6-3 combines with J gene TRBJ1-5, with a weak D call TRBD1 (6 bases). This CDR3 is 15 amino acids long. V lost 7 bases and J lost 3, with 16 bases in between. Germline CDR1 and CDR2: MNHEY and SVGEGT. CDR3 sequence (DNA): TGTGCCAGCAATCCCGGACAGATGGCCAATCAGCCCCAGCATTTT. This translates into CASNPGQMANQPQHF.

This clonotype was detected a few times. The chain combines TRBV10-3 with TRBJ2-3; no definite D call. The CDR3 runs to 15 residues. V lost 0 bases and J lost 0, with 7 bases in between. Germline V lookup: CDR1 ENHRY, CDR2 SYGVKD. The CDR3 region has the DNA TGTGCCATCAGTGAGTCGGGCGTAAGCACAGATACGCAGTATTTT. The encoded protein is CAISESGVSTDTQYF.

This rearrangement joins TRBV29-1 to TRBJ2-3, with TRBD2 matching over 12 bases. The germline V gene encodes CDR1 SQVTM and CDR2 ANQGSEA. The CDR3 is made up of 14 amino acids. J lost 3 bases, V lost 4 bases, and 2 bases had no gene match. The CDR3 here is CSVVTSGRTDTQYF. For the CDR3, the DNA is TGCAGCGTTGTAACTAGCGGGAGGACAGATACGCAGTATTTT.

The rearrangement joins TRBV27 to TRBJ1-1; D gene ambiguous. This CDR3 region has 16 residues. Germline CDR1 MNHEY, CDR2 SMNVEV (reference sequence). Trimming pared 0 bases from V and 0 bases from J, leaving 11 bases between. The DNA of the CDR3 is TGTGCCAGCAGTTTATCCCCAACGCCCATGAACACTGAAGCTTTCTTT. This encodes CASSLSPTPMNTEAFF.

A few counts support this clonotype. The chain employs TRBV12-3 or TRBV12-4 and TRBJ2-3, with D maybe TRBD2 (6 bases). The V gene lost 5 bases and the J gene lost 2 bases, with 8 bases spanning the gap. The length of the CDR3 is 13 residues. The CDR3 coding sequence is TGTGCCAGCAGTGGGACTCCCACAGATACGCAGTATTTT. This sequence encodes CASSGTPTDTQYF.

This rearrangement joins TRBV4-3 to TRBJ2-1, with a weak D call TRBD2 (6 bases). Germline V gene sequence: CDR1 LGHNA, CDR2 YSLEER. This CDR3 region has 18 residues. V lost 0 bases, J lost 10 bases, and 25 bases lay in between. This CDR3 is CASSQDESRGTGRPEQFF. In nucleotides, the CDR3 is TGCGCCAGCAGCCAAGATGAGTCGCGGGGTACCGGTCGGCCAGAGCAGTTCTTC.

The chain recombines TRBV4-3 with TRBJ1-4; the match to TRBD1 covers 10 bases. CDR1 is LGHNA, CDR2 YSLEER, per germline. V shed 3 bases and J 5 bases; nucleotides not matched to a gene: 6. The CDR3 is 16 amino acids. The CDR3 bases are TGCGCCAGCAGCCATAATTCGGGACAGGGGAATGAAAAACTGTTTTTT. This translates into CASSHNSGQGNEKLFF.

The chain recombines TRBV6-1 with TRBJ2-3; TRBD2 agrees at 12 bases. CDR3 length: 18 amino acids. V trimming: 6 bases; J trimming: 4 bases; junction bases outside the gene matches: 14. CDR1 is MNHNS, CDR2 SASEGT, per germline. This CDR3 is CASSELTSGRTGADTQYF. The CDR3 nucleotides read TGTGCCAGCAGCGAGCTTACTAGCGGGAGGACTGGGGCAGATACGCAGTATTTT.

The chain is built from TRBV18 and TRBJ2-7; perhaps TRBD2 as D (6 bases). The germline V gene has CDR1 KGHSH and CDR2 LQKENI. Trimming removed 2 bases from V and 1 base from J, with 12 bases in between. The CDR3 totals 15 residues. CDR3 loop: CASSPRNRESYEQYF. CDR3 nucleotide sequence: TGTGCCAGCTCACCAAGGAACCGGGAGTCCTACGAGCAGTACTTC.

The chain recombines TRBV7-2 with TRBJ2-2; 10 nucleotides line up with TRBD2. The CDR3 spans 17 residues. The V gene end was trimmed by 5 bases and the J gene end by 6 bases; junction bases not matched to a gene: 12. Looked up from germline, CDR1 is SGHTA and CDR2 is FQGNSA. This chain's CDR3 is CASSTSASGSKPGELFF. In DNA form, the CDR3 reads TGTGCCAGCAGCACAAGCGCTAGCGGGAGTAAGCCCGGGGAGCTGTTTTTT.

This clonotype was detected many times. The chain carries TRBV3-1 and TRBJ1-1, with D tentatively TRBD1 (5 bases). Germline V lookup: CDR1 LGHDT, CDR2 YNNKEL (reference sequence). The CDR3 spans 13 residues. V lost 6 bases to trimming and J lost 1 base, with 9 bases between them. The CDR3 DNA is TGTGCCAGCAGGGCGCAGGGGAACACTGAAGCTTTCTTT. This gives the protein CASRAQGNTEAFF.

The chain carries TRBV7-6 and TRBJ2-3; D is perhaps TRBD1 or TRBD2 (5 bases each). V lost 2 bases to trimming and J lost 4 bases, with 13 bases between them. The CDR3 length is 15 residues. CDR1 and CDR2 from the germline V gene are SGHVS and FNYEAQ. The CDR3 region is CASSLPTGRSDTQYF. The CDR3 nucleotides read TGTGCCAGCAGCTTACCGACGGGGCGATCAGATACGCAGTATTTT.

V gene TRBV28 combines with J gene TRBJ1-6, with D possibly matching TRBD1 (6 bases). This CDR3 is built from 16 residues. Germline V CDR1 and CDR2: MDHEN, SYDVKM. The ends were cut back, 2 bases at V and 2 bases at J, with 10 bases in the middle. The CDR3 reads CASSLQTGPYNSPLHF. The CDR3 region has the DNA TGTGCCAGCAGTTTACAAACAGGGCCCTATAATTCACCCCTCCACTTT. Filled out from reference TRBV28 and TRBJ1-6, the complete variable domain reads DVKVTQSSRYLVKRTGEKVFLECVQDMDHENMFWYRQDPGLGLRLIYFSYDVKMKEKGDIPEGYSVSREKKERFSLILESASTNQTSMYLCASSLQTGPYNSPLHFGNGTRLTVT.

This clonotype was detected a few times. This rearrangement joins TRBV14 to TRBJ1-2; D gene uncertain. Germline V gene data show CDR1 as SGHDN and CDR2 as FVKESK. The CDR3 consists of 15 residues. V was shortened by 1 base and J by 0 bases, with 9 bases between the two germline ends. CDR3 sequence: CASSQVAFANYGYTF. CDR3 DNA sequence: TGTGCCAGCAGCCAAGTCGCGTTCGCTAACTATGGCTACACCTTC.

V gene TRBV20-1 combines with J gene TRBJ2-7; the match to TRBD1 covers 9 bases. V shed 0 bases, J shed 9 bases, and the junction held 18 bases outside the gene matches. The V gene's germline CDR1 is DFQATT and CDR2 SNEGSKA (reference sequence). The CDR3 sequence is 17 residues long. CDR3 in DNA: TGCAGTGCTAGAGATTCAGACCGGGACAGGGTGGCCGGGGGGCAGTACTTC. Translated: CSARDSDRDRVAGGQYF.

This clonotype has a handful of counts. The gene calls are TRBV6-2 or TRBV6-3 and TRBJ2-1; 10 bases agree with TRBD2. This CDR3 is built from 14 residues. After removal of 5 bases from V and 7 bases from J, the junction contained 5 bases not matched to a gene. CDR1 MNHEY and CDR2 SVGEGT come from the germline V gene. In DNA, the CDR3 is TGTGCCAGCAGTACGAGCGGGAGGGTAAATGAGCAGTTCTTC. Its translation: CASSTSGRVNEQFF.

This clonotype has just one count. V gene TRBV27 combines with J gene TRBJ2-2, with D uncertain. From germline, CDR1 is MNHEY and CDR2 SMNVEV (reference sequence). The CDR3 sequence is 15 residues long. Trimming stripped 5 bases from V and 0 bases from J, with 10 bases between. CDR3 loop: CASSPLRANTGELFF. DNA for the CDR3: TGTGCCAGCAGTCCCTTACGGGCGAACACCGGGGAGCTGTTTTTT.

This clonotype was seen only a few times. J is TRBJ1-1 and V is TRBV18; maybe TRBD1 (5 bases). There are 14 residues in the CDR3. The germline gives CDR1 KGHSH, CDR2 LQKENI. Deletions cut 8 bases from V and 0 bases from J, with 13 bases between. The CDR3 reads CASQRGGLNTEAFF. The CDR3 nucleotides are TGTGCCAGCCAACGGGGGGGTCTGAACACTGAAGCTTTCTTT.

The V call is TRBV4-2, the J call TRBJ2-7, with D perhaps TRBD2 (5 bases). The CDR3 loop spans 15 amino acids. Between the trimmed V and J ends, which lost 0 bases and 0 bases, there was a span of 9 bases. The germline V gene has CDR1 LGHNA and CDR2 YNFKEQ. CDR3 loop: CASSQDFGSSYEQYV. DNA of the CDR3: TGTGCCAGCAGCCAAGATTTTGGGAGCTCCTACGAGCAGTACGTC.